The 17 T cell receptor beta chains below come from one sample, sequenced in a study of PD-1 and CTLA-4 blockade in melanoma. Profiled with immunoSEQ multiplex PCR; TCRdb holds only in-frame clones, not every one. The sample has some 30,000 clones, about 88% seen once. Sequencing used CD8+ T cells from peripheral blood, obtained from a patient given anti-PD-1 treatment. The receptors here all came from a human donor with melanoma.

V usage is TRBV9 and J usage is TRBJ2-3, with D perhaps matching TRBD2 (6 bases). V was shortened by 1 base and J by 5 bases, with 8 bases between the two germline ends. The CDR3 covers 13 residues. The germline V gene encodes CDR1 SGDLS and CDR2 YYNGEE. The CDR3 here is CASSVTGGDTQYF. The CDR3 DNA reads TGTGCCAGCAGCGTAACCGGGGGAGATACGCAGTATTTT.

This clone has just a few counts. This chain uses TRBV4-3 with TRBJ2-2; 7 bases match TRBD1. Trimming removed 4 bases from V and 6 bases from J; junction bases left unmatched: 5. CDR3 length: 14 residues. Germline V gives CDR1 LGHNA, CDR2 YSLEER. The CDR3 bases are TGCGCCAGCAGCCCTGACAGGGTCGCCGGGGAGCTGTTTTTT. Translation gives CASSPDRVAGELFF.

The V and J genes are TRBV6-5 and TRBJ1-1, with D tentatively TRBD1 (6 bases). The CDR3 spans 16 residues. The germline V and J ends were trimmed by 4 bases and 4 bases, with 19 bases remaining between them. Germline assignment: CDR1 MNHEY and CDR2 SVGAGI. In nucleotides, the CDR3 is TGTGCCAGCAGTTGGGGGCTAACCCAGGGAGGCACTGAAGCTTTCTTT. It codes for CASSWGLTQGGTEAFF.

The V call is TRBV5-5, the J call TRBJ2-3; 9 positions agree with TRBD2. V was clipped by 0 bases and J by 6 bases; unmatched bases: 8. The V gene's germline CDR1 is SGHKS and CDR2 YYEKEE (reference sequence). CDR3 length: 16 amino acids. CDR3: CASSLVAGALRDTQYF. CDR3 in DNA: TGTGCCAGCAGCTTGGTAGCGGGGGCCCTCAGGGATACGCAGTATTTT.

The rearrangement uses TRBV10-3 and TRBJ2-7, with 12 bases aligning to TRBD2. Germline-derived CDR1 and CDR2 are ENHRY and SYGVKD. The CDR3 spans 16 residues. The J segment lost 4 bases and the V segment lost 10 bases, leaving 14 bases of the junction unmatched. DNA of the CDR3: TGTGCCAGCGGCCATGACCCTAGCGGGGGGGGATACGAGCAGTACTTC. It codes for CASGHDPSGGGYEQYF.

In nucleotides, the CDR3 is TGTGCCAGCAGCCCGGGACCGACTCTCAATCAGCCCCAGCATTTT. It specifies CASSPGPTLNQPQHF. The rearrangement joins TRBV7-8 to TRBJ1-5, with a possible D match to TRBD1 (5 bases). The CDR3 runs to 15 residues. Germline lookup yields CDR1 SGHVS and CDR2 FQNEAQ. Trimming removed 5 bases at V and 3 bases at J, with 14 bases between.

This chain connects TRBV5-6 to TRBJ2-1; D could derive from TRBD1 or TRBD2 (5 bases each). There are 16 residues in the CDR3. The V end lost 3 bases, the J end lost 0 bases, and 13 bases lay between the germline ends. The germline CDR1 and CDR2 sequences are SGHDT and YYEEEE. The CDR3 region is CASSWGRWSSYNEQFF. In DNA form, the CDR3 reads TGTGCCAGCAGCTGGGGACGGTGGTCCTCCTACAATGAGCAGTTCTTC.

Written as DNA, the CDR3 is TGCGCCAGCACCCCTGGCGAGGGCTCCTACGAGCAGTACTTC. This encodes CASTPGEGSYEQYF. The chain links TRBV5-1 to TRBJ2-7, with a weak D call TRBD2 (5 bases). Germline lookup yields CDR1 SGHRS and CDR2 YFSETQ. V was trimmed by 6 bases and J by 0 bases, leaving 13 bases between them. The CDR3 has 14 amino acids.

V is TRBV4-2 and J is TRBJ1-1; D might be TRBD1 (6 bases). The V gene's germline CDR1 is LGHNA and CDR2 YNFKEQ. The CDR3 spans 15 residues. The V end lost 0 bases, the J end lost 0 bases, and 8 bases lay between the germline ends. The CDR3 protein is CASSQEQGMNTEAFF. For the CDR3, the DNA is TGTGCCAGCAGCCAAGAACAGGGCATGAACACTGAAGCTTTCTTT.

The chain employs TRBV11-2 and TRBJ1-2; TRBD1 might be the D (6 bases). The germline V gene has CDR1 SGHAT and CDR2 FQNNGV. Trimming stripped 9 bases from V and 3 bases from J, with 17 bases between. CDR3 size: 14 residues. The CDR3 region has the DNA TGTGCCAGTAACTCCCCAGGGGTCGACTATGGCTACACCTTC. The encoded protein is CASNSPGVDYGYTF.

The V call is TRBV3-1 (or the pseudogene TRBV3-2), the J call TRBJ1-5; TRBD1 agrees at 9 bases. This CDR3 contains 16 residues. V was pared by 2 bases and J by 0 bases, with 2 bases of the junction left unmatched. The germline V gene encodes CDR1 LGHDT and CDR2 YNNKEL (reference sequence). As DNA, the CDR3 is TGTGCCAGCAGCCAATCGACAGGGGGTAGCAATCAGCCCCAGCATTTT. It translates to CASSQSTGGSNQPQHF.

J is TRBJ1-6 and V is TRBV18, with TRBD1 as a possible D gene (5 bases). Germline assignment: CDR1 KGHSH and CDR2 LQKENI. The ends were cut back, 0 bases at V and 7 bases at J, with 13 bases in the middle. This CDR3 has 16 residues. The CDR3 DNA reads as TGTGCCAGCTCACCACCGGACCAGGGTAGGAATTCACCCCTCCACTTT. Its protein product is CASSPPDQGRNSPLHF. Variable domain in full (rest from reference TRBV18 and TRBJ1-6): NAGVMQNPRHLVRRRGQEARLRCSPMKGHSHVYWYRQLPEEGLKFMVYLQKENIIDESGMPKERFSAEFPKEGPSILRIQQVVRGDSAAYFCASSPPDQGRNSPLHFGNGTRLTVT.

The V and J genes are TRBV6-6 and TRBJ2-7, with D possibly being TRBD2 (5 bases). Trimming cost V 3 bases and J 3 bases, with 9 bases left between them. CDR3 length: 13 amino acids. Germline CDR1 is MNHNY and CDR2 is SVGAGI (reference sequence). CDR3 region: CASSYREHYEQYF. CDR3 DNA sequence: TGTGCCAGCAGTTATAGGGAGCACTACGAGCAGTACTTC.

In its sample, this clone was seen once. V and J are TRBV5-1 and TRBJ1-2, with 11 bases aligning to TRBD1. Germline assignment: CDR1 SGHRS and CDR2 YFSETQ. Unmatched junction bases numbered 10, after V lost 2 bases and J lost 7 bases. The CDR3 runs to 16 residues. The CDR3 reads CASSFRTGGEEGGYTF. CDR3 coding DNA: TGCGCCAGCAGCTTCCGGACAGGGGGCGAGGAGGGTGGCTACACCTTC.

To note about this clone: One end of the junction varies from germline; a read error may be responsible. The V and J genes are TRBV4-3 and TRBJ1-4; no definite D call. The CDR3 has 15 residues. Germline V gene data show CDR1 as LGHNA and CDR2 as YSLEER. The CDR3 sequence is CVSSQDGTENEKLFF. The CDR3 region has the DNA TGCGTCAGCAGCCAAGATGGAACAGAGAATGAAAAACTGTTTTTT.

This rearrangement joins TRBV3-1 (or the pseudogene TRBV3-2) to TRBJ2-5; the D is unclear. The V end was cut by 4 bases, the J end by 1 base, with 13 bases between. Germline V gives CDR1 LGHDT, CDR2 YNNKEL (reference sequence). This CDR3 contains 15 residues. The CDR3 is CASSRSARAQETQYF. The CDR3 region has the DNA TGTGCCAGCAGCCGCTCCGCCCGGGCCCAAGAGACCCAGTACTTC.

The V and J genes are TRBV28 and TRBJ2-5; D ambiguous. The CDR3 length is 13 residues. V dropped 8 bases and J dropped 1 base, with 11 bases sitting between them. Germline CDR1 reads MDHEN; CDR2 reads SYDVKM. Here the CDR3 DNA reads TGTGCCAGCTTTGGACGGGTCCAAGAGACCCAGTACTTC. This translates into CASFGRVQETQYF.